The sequence of this T cell receptor beta chain was determined in a study of T cell responses to AZD1222 COVID-19 vaccine. General study findings and limits: Spike-specific TCR repertoires showed rising breadth and depth after two AZD1222 doses. In all cases, repertoires were sampled only after the peak T cell response. Donor demographics were predominantly white British with a female majority; clonal diversity may be underestimated. Targeting of unmutated variant regions was reportedly seen in nearly half of spike-specific TCRs.

TCRdb's copy holds only in-frame clones and misses some; the assay was immunoSEQ multiplex PCR. The sample includes tens of thousands of clones, about nine tenths of them seen just once. Germline CDR1 is MDHEN and CDR2 is SYDVKM. The V and J ends lost 5 bases and 3 bases respectively, with 8 bases between them. This CDR3 is 14 amino acids long. On this clone itself: Its antigen is not identified.

The input for sequencing was peripheral blood, taken on day 0 of AZD1222 vaccination. This sequence originates from an adult in good health. The genes are TRBV28 and TRBJ1-6; D unclear. The CDR3 loop is CASSADYYNSPLHF. Here the CDR3 DNA reads TGTGCCAGCAGTGCTGATTACTATAATTCACCCCTCCACTTT.